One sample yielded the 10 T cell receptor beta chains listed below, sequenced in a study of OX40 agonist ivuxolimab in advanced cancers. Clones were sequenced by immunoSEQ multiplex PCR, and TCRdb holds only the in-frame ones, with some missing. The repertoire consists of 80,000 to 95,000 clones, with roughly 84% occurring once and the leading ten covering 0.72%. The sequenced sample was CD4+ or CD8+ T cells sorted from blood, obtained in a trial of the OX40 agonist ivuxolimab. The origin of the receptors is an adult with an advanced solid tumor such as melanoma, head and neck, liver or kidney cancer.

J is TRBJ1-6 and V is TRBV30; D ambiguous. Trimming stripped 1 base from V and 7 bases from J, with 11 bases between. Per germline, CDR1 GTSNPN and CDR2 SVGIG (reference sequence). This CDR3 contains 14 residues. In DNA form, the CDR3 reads TGTGCCTGGAGTGAGCGACATCAGAATTCACCCCTCCACTTT. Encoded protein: CAWSERHQNSPLHF. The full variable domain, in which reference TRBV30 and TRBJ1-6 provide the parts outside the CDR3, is SQTIHQWPATLVQPVGSPLSLECTVEGTSNPNLYWYRQAAGRGLQLLFYSVGIGQISSEVPQNLSASRPQDRQFILSSKKLLLSDSGFYLCAWSERHQNSPLHFGNGTRLTVT.

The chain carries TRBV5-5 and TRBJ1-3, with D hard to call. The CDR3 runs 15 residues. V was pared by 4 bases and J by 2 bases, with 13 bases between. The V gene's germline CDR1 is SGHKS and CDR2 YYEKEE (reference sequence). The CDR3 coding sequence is TGTGCCAGCAGCCCTACACAAAATCCTGGAAACACCATATATTTT. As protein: CASSPTQNPGNTIYF.

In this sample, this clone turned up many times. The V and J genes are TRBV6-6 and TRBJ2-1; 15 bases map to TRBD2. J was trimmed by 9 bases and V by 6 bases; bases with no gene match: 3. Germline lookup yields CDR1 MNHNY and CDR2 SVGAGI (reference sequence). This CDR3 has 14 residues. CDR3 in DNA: TGTGCCAGCAGCAGGACTAGCGGGGGGGTTGAGCAGTTCTTC. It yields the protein CASSRTSGGVEQFF.

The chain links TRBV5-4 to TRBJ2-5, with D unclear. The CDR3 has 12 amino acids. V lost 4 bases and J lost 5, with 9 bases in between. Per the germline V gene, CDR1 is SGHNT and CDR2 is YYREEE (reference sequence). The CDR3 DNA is TGTGCCAGCAGCACACAAGTGGAGACCCAGTACTTC. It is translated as CASSTQVETQYF.

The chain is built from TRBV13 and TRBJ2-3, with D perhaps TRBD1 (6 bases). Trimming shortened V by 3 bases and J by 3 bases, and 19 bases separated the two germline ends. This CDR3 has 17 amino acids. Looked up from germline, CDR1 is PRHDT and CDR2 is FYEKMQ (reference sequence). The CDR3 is CASSLRVAGVGTDTQYF. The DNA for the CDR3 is TGTGCCAGCAGCTTGCGTGTCGCAGGGGTGGGGACAGATACGCAGTATTTT.

As DNA, the CDR3 is TGCGCCAGCAGCCCAGGACTAGCGGGGTCAGATACGCAGTATTTT. The encoded protein is CASSPGLAGSDTQYF. The chain carries TRBV4-1 and TRBJ2-3; 12 bases agree with TRBD2. V dropped 4 bases and J dropped 4; count of bases not matched to a gene: 3. The V gene's germline CDR1 is MGHRA and CDR2 YSYEKL. This CDR3 is built from 15 residues.

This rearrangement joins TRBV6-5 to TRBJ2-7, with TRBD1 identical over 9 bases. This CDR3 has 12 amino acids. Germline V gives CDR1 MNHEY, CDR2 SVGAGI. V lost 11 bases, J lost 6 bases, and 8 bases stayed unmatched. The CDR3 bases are TGTGCCGCCGGGACAGGGTCTCTCGAGCAGTACTTC. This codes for CAAGTGSLEQYF.

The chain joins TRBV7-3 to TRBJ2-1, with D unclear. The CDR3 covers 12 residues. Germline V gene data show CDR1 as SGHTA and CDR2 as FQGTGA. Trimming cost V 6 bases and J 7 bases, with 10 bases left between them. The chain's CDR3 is CASSRVGNEQFF. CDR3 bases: TGTGCCAGCAGTCGGGTTGGGAATGAGCAGTTCTTC. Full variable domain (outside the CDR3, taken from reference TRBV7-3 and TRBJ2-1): GAGVSQTPSNKVTEKGKYVELRCDPISGHTALYWYRQSLGQGPEFLIYFQGTGAADDSGLPNDRFFAVRPEGSVSTLKIQRTERGDSAVYLCASSRVGNEQFFGPGTRLTVL.

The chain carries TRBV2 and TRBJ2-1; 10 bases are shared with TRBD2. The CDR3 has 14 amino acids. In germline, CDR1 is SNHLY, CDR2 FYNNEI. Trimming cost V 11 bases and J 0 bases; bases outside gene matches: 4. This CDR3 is CAGRLAGSYNEQFF. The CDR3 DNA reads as TGTGCCGGAAGACTAGCGGGCTCCTACAATGAGCAGTTCTTC. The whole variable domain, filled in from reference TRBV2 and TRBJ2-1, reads EPEVTQTPSHQVTQMGQEVILRCVPISNHLYFYWYRQILGQKVEFLVSFYNNEISEKSEIFDDQFSVERPDGSNFTLKIRSTKLEDSAMYFCAGRLAGSYNEQFFGPGTRLTVL.

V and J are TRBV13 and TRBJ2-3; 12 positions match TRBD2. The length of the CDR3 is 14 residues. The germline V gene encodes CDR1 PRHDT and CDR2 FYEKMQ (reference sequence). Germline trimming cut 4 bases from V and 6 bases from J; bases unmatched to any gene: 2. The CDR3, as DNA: TGTGCCAGCAGCTCCGGACTAGCGGGGGATACGCAGTATTTT. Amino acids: CASSSGLAGDTQYF. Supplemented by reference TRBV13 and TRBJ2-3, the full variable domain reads AAGVIQSPRHLIKEKRETATLKCYPIPRHDTVYWYQQGPGQDPQFLISFYEKMQSDKGSIPDRFSAQQFSDYHSELNMSSLELGDSALYFCASSSGLAGDTQYFGPGTRLTVL.